This T cell receptor (beta chain) was found in a study of T cells in Graves' hyperthyroidism and ophthalmopathy (dated by TCRdb to about 2019). The study in broad terms: Peripheral blood was sampled at the time of initial diagnosis, prior to any treatment. A discovery cohort of about 95 patients, about 40 with Graves' ophthalmopathy and approximately 55 with stable Graves' hyperthyroidism, was used to find distinguishing TCR V-J signatures. In several Graves' hyperthyroidism patients, the study also compared T-cell repertoires from thyroid tissue with T-cell repertoires from blood. The 75 to 100 discovery patients were divided at random into training and test sets in a 7:3 ratio. After blood sampling, hyperthyroidism patients were treated with methimazole at a starting dose of 30 mg daily, and ophthalmopathy patients were treated with high-dose intravenous methylprednisolone. An independent validation cohort of fewer than 20 hyperthyroidism patients and about 15 patients who later progressed to ophthalmopathy tested prospective prediction of ophthalmopathy. TCR Vbeta CDR3 sequencing of 130 to 150 peripheral blood samples (about 45 ophthalmopathy, some 75 hyperthyroidism and around 17 progressor patients) is reported in the paper.

The TCR beta CDR3 regions were amplified from the RNA transcripts. For the first round of RT-PCR on the TCR CDR3, the HTBI primer set was used together with the Qiagen OneStep RT-PCR kit. A second multiplex PCR round built the libraries, followed by size selection and purification. Libraries were sequenced paired-end with 100 bp reads on an Illumina HiSeq2000. Per the source publication's procedure: Raw data were processed with SOAPnuke, discarding reads with adapters, uncalled bases, mean Phred below 15, or no exact constant-primer or identifier match. COPE v1.2.5 was used to merge high-quality paired reads, and clonotypes were defined as unique nucleotide sequences. MiTCR v1.1 was used to align clonotypes to the IMGT TRBV, TRBD and TRBJ reference segments. Only V-J combinations with frequency above 0.0001, covering roughly 99% of repertoires, were analysed. The TCS score was defined as F50 (clonal expansion) divided by E x V (chaos), with BLOSUM62-based TCRdist calculated between CDR3 peptides within each V-J. Welch's t-statistics and random forest reduced fewer than 550 V-J features to 10 to 15, which were used in a naive Bayes classifier (R e1071). Thyroid-blood repertoire similarity was quantified with the Morisita-Horn index. TCRdb took the public reads, trimmed them with fastp at Q25, ran MiXCR for clone calling and kept in-frame beta chains. Rows are combined by CDR3 protein, so each entry shows the most common genes and DNA. For this entry, the V and J calls and clone size follow TCRdb and not the study's own pipeline. The sample table lists hundreds of thousands of distinct CDR3 sequences, over 35% of them with a count of one. In total, the top ten clones hold around 9.3% of the sample.

As for this clonotype: The antigen it recognizes is unknown. One junction end does not reproduce the germline sequence, and a read error may be involved.

CDR1 and CDR2 were assigned from the germline V gene as SGHRS and YFSETQ. The CDR3 spans 11 residues, from the cysteine through the phenylalanine. Of all the DNA, just the CDR3 is kept, 33 bases in frame from base 1. General conclusions and limits of the study: In validation, progression to ophthalmopathy was predicted by the model with roughly 69% sensitivity and 72% to 85% specificity, a median of approximately 6.5 months before onset. Ophthalmopathy was separated from stable hyperthyroidism by a 13 V-J signature model, with 85% to 90% sensitivity and about 81% specificity obtained in cross-validation and 80%/75% obtained in testing. Most expanded thyroid clonotypes (frequency above 0.001) were also detected in blood, suggesting blood repertoires may reflect thyroid immune responses. Sample size was not statistically predetermined, and blinding of investigators to group allocation was not performed.

Graves' hyperthyroidism was defined as stable when no progression to ophthalmopathy occurred over 18 months of follow-up. Hyperthyroidism patients were newly diagnosed, had a disease duration of under 2 months, and were aged 18 to 65 years. Exclusion was applied to patients with uncontrolled infections, other autoimmune diseases, pregnancy or lactation. Diagnoses relied on clinical symptoms, serum thyroxine and TRAb, thyroid ultrasound and orbital computed tomography. PBMCs were separated from under 12 ml of fresh peripheral blood using Ficoll-Paque density gradient centrifugation. Trizol reagent was used to extract total RNA, and RNA quality was then checked on an Agilent 2100 Bioanalyzer.

Sequencing used blood. The origin of this receptor is a man in his late teens or twenties with Graves' hyperthyroidism. This chain joins TRBV5-1 to TRBJ1-2; tentative D gene TRBD1, with 5 bases matching. The CDR3 region has the sequence CASTSRAGQAF. The nucleotide sequence is given as TGCGCCAGCACCTCCCGGGCGGGGCAAGCCTTC.